The 32 T cell receptor beta chains below were found in one sample sequenced in a study of blood T cells in healthy people across ages. Using a J-beta primer mix together with a sample-barcoded 5' primer, a second PCR was run for roughly 7 to 11 cycles. MiXCR was run by TCRdb on the 5' RACE reads, yielding one entry per CDR3 protein. In the table there are 700,000 or so distinct CDR3 sequences, roughly 41% of which are singletons. The material sequenced was blood. These TCRs come from an elderly man in good health.

The chain links TRBV12-3 or TRBV12-4 to TRBJ2-2, with 8 bases that match TRBD1. Trimming at V came to 1 base and at J to 2 bases, leaving 3 bases not matched to a gene. The CDR3 sequence is 16 residues long. Written as DNA, the CDR3 is TGTGCCAGCAGTTTAGGACAGGGGATAAACACCGGGGAGCTGTTTTTT. This gives the protein CASSLGQGINTGELFF.

The V gene is TRBV28, the J gene TRBJ2-5, with TRBD1 matching 9 bases. The CDR3 has 17 amino acids. In germline, CDR1 is MDHEN, CDR2 SYDVKM. The V segment lost 5 bases and the J segment 5 bases; nucleotides outside the gene matches: 15. CDR3: CASSPTGGVGVRETQYF. For the CDR3, the DNA is TGTGCCAGCAGTCCTACAGGGGGCGTGGGGGTGAGGGAGACCCAGTACTTC.

This clonotype appeared a few times. V gene TRBV6-4 combines with J gene TRBJ1-4; 7 bases map to TRBD1. CDR1 MRHNA and CDR2 SNTAGT come from the germline V gene. The CDR3 length is 14 residues. The trim removed 3 bases at V and 7 bases at J, leaving 5 bases unmatched. In DNA form, the CDR3 reads TGTGCCAGCAGTGAGACTCAGGGGGGTGAAAAACTGTTTTTT. This gives the protein CASSETQGGEKLFF.

The rearrangement links TRBV9 to TRBJ2-3, with a tentative D call TRBD1 (5 bases). This CDR3 is built from 13 residues. V lost 4 bases and J lost 5, with 11 bases in between. The germline V gene has CDR1 SGDLS and CDR2 YYNGEE. The CDR3 spells CASSPRQGDTQYF. CDR3 bases: TGTGCCAGCAGCCCTCGGCAGGGAGATACGCAGTATTTT.

This clonotype appeared once. The chain uses TRBV7-9 and TRBJ2-5; TRBD2 is a possible D gene (6 bases). The V end was cut by 2 bases, the J end by 11 bases, with 24 bases between. Germline V gene data show CDR1 as SEHNR and CDR2 as FQNEAQ (reference sequence). The CDR3 length is 16 residues. CDR3 DNA sequence: TGTGCCAGCAGCTTAAGTCTGACAGAGTCGACTCGGGAGCAGTACTTC. This sequence encodes CASSLSLTESTREQYF. The full variable domain, completed using reference TRBV7-9 and TRBJ2-5, is DTGVSQNPRHKITKRGQNVTFRCDPISEHNRLYWYRQTLGQGPEFLTYFQNEAQLEKSRLLSDRFSAERPKGSFSTLEIQRTEQGDSAMYLCASSLSLTESTREQYFGPGTRLLVL.

Many counts were recorded for this clonotype. The chain is built from TRBV24-1 and TRBJ2-5; D is uncertain. Germline V gene data show CDR1 as KGHDR and CDR2 as SFDVKD. Between the trimmed V and J ends, which lost 4 bases and 5 bases, there was a span of 10 bases. The CDR3 spans 13 residues. Here the CDR3 DNA reads TGTGCCACCAGTGAGGGTCGCAGGGAGACCCAGTACTTC. This sequence encodes CATSEGRRETQYF.

The rearrangement uses TRBV12-3 or TRBV12-4 and TRBJ1-2; perhaps TRBD1 as D (5 bases). The CDR3 consists of 16 residues. V gave up 1 base and J gave up 6 bases, with 18 bases separating them. The CDR3: CASSLGSGGDPHGYTF. The DNA of the CDR3 is TGTGCCAGCAGTTTAGGGTCAGGAGGGGACCCCCATGGCTACACCTTC.

The rearrangement links TRBV3-1 to TRBJ1-2; no clear D gene. Trimming cost V 0 bases and J 6 bases, with 14 bases left between them. The CDR3 extends over 15 amino acids. The germline CDR1 and CDR2 sequences are LGHDT and YNNKEL (reference sequence). In DNA, the CDR3 is TGTGCCAGCAGCCAAGATAGGAGTGACACGGATGGCTACACCTTC. This encodes CASSQDRSDTDGYTF.

The chain is built from TRBV20-1 and TRBJ2-1; TRBD2 matches at 13 bases. The CDR3 runs 15 residues. In germline, CDR1 is DFQATT, CDR2 SNEGSKA (reference sequence). V lost 6 bases to trimming and J lost 8 bases; unmatched junction nucleotides: 10. For the CDR3, the DNA is TGCAGTGCGCGGACTAGCGGGAGCGAATTGGATGAGCAGTTCTTC. Translation: CSARTSGSELDEQFF.

This chain connects TRBV6-5 to TRBJ2-4; D may match TRBD1 or TRBD2 (5 bases each). The V and J ends lost 2 bases and 1 base respectively, with 12 bases between them. The CDR3 runs 16 residues. Germline V gene lookup returns CDR1 MNHEY and CDR2 SVGAGI. The DNA of the CDR3 is TGTGCCAGCAGTTACAGTGCAGGGACGGCCAAAAACATTCAGTACTTC. Translating gives CASSYSAGTAKNIQYF.

A single count supports this clonotype. V is TRBV5-1 and J is TRBJ2-7; 7 positions match TRBD1. This CDR3 contains 16 residues. Germline CDR1 and CDR2: SGHRS and YFSETQ. J was trimmed by 7 bases and V by 3 bases; bases with no gene match: 16. The CDR3 is CASSSPRTGVNNEQYF. The CDR3 bases are TGCGCCAGCAGCTCCCCCCGGACAGGTGTTAACAATGAGCAGTACTTC.

This chain links TRBV5-1 with TRBJ2-3; no reliable D call. CDR3 length equals 15 residues. The V gene lost 4 bases and the J gene lost 7 bases, with 19 bases spanning the gap. Per germline, CDR1 SGHRS and CDR2 YFSETQ. Written as DNA, the CDR3 is TGCGCCAGCAGCGAAGGACGGAACCATCCAAATACGCAGTATTTT. This gives the protein CASSEGRNHPNTQYF.

This chain connects TRBV5-1 to TRBJ2-7, with 10 bases lining up with TRBD2. After removal of 9 bases from V and 5 bases from J, the junction contained 8 bases not matched to a gene. The CDR3 totals 13 residues. Per germline, CDR1 SGHRS and CDR2 YFSETQ. The DNA of the CDR3 is TGCGCCACCGCACGACTAGCGGGTAACGAGCAGTACTTC. Residues: CATARLAGNEQYF.

The chain combines TRBV20-1 with TRBJ2-7; 8 nucleotides align to TRBD1. The CDR3 length is 16 residues. Germline CDR1 DFQATT, CDR2 SNEGSKA (reference sequence). The junction had 14 bases not matched to a gene; V was cut back by 5 bases and J by 2 bases. CDR3 protein: CSAGTQRTGMTYEQYF. CDR3 DNA: TGCAGTGCTGGGACTCAGAGGACAGGGATGACCTACGAGCAGTACTTC.

The chain has TRBV7-2 and TRBJ1-1; TRBD1 aligns across 7 bases. The CDR3 consists of 14 residues. Germline loops: CDR1 SGHTA, CDR2 FQGNSA. V lost 5 bases and J lost 3; bases outside the gene matches: 6. CDR3 in amino acids: CASSLTGSYTEAFF. The CDR3 DNA is TGTGCCAGCAGCCTGACAGGGAGTTACACTGAAGCTTTCTTT.

V usage is TRBV13 and J usage is TRBJ2-1; D might be TRBD1 or TRBD2, each matching 5 bases. The last part of the DNA fits TRBJ2-7 better; the J call may be wrong. The CDR3 runs to 17 residues. Germline CDR1 reads PRHDT; CDR2 reads FYEKMQ (reference sequence). The CDR3 DNA reads TGTGCCAGCAGCCTAACAAAGGGACGGATCTCCTACAATGAGCAGTACTTC. It encodes CASSLTKGRISYNEQYF.

This clonotype was seen only a few times. The V gene is TRBV5-8, the J gene TRBJ2-1; D not certain. With 1 base removed from V and 0 bases from J, the gap between germline ends came to 11 bases. The CDR3 has 16 residues. Germline CDR1 and CDR2: SGHTS and YDEGEE. Here the CDR3 DNA reads TGTGCCAGCAGCTTGCCGGTAACCAGCTCCTACAATGAGCAGTTCTTC. Translated, it gives CASSLPVTSSYNEQFF.

This clonotype turned up a few times. J is TRBJ1-4 and V is TRBV7-2, with D uncertain. The V and J ends lost 4 bases and 8 bases respectively, with 14 bases between them. Per germline, CDR1 SGHTA and CDR2 FQGNSA. The CDR3 contains 14 residues. Here the CDR3 reads CASSSPGLVEKLFF. In DNA form, the CDR3 reads TGTGCCAGCAGCTCGCCTGGACTAGTCGAAAAACTGTTTTTT. Full variable domain (outside the CDR3, taken from reference TRBV7-2 and TRBJ1-4): GAGVSQSPSNKVTEKGKDVELRCDPISGHTALYWYRQSLGQGLEFLIYFQGNSAPDKSGLPSDRFSAERTGGSVSTLTIQRTQQEDSAVYLCASSSPGLVEKLFFGSGTQLSVL.

The chain has TRBV7-3 and TRBJ1-4; D is unresolved. V shed 5 bases and J shed 3 bases, with 16 bases lying between them. Germline assignment: CDR1 SGHTA and CDR2 FQGTGA. CDR3 length: 16 amino acids. The CDR3 sequence is CASSLFVLASNEKLFF. CDR3 bases: TGTGCCAGCAGCCTGTTCGTTTTGGCGTCTAATGAAAAACTGTTTTTT.

This clonotype was seen repeatedly, ten times or more. The J gene is TRBJ2-7, the V gene TRBV18; 8 bases map to TRBD1. CDR1 is KGHSH and CDR2 is LQKENI in the germline V gene. V trimming: 1 base; J trimming: 7 bases; junction bases outside the gene matches: 3. CDR3 length equals 13 residues. In DNA, the CDR3 is TGTGCCAGCTCACCACAAACAGGGGGTGAGCAGTACTTC. Translated: CASSPQTGGEQYF.

This sequence joins TRBV6-2 or TRBV6-3 and TRBJ2-1; 7 nucleotides line up with TRBD1. With the DNA end fitting TRBJ2-7 better, the J assignment may be wrong. This CDR3 has 15 residues. The V gene's germline CDR1 is MNHEY and CDR2 SVGEGT. The CDR3 coding sequence is TGTGCCAGCACTATGAGGGGGCTTACTAACAATGAGCAGTACTTC. This encodes CASTMRGLTNNEQYF.

The chain combines TRBV11-3 with TRBJ2-4, with D unclear. The last part of the DNA fits TRBJ2-7 better; the J call may be wrong. The CDR3 is made up of 13 amino acids. The germline CDR1 and CDR2 sequences are SGHNT and YENEEA. The DNA of the CDR3 is TGTGCCAGCAGCTTTGAACAGAAAAGCGAGCAGTACTTC. Amino acid sequence: CASSFEQKSEQYF.

The chain uses TRBV7-6 and TRBJ2-1; 7 bases are shared with TRBD1. Gene TRBJ2-7 matches the end of the DNA better, so the J call may be wrong. Germline V lookup: CDR1 SGHVS, CDR2 FNYEAQ. The CDR3 runs to 14 residues. CDR3 region: CASSFVQGNNEQYF. CDR3 nucleotides: TGTGCCAGCAGCTTCGTACAGGGGAACAATGAGCAGTACTTC.

The chain employs TRBV7-6 and TRBJ2-1; a weak D match, TRBD2 (5 bases). CDR3 length: 14 residues. The germline V and J ends were trimmed by 1 base and 5 bases, with 9 bases remaining between them. The germline CDR1 and CDR2 sequences are SGHVS and FNYEAQ. The CDR3 sequence: CASSLDAADNEQFF. The CDR3 DNA is TGTGCCAGCAGCTTAGATGCAGCGGACAATGAGCAGTTCTTC.

The rearrangement links TRBV7-3 to TRBJ1-2; no definite D call. The CDR3 is 16 amino acids. With 0 bases removed from V and 0 bases from J, the gap between germline ends came to 11 bases. Germline CDR1 reads SGHTA; CDR2 reads FQGTGA. The chain's CDR3 is CASSLTSRPANYGYTF. DNA for the CDR3: TGTGCCAGCAGCTTAACGTCCCGACCCGCTAACTATGGCTACACCTTC.

The V gene is TRBV20-1, the J gene TRBJ2-6; D tentatively reads TRBD1 or TRBD2 (5 bases each). Germline values: CDR1 DFQATT, CDR2 SNEGSKA (reference sequence). V lost 6 bases to trimming and J lost 1 base, with 19 bases between them. The CDR3 loop spans 17 amino acids. The CDR3 spells CSAHQLGVESGANVLTF. CDR3 coding DNA: TGCAGTGCCCATCAGTTGGGGGTAGAATCTGGGGCCAACGTCCTGACTTTC.

The V and J genes are TRBV7-9 and TRBJ1-4; 8 nucleotides align to TRBD1. V trimming: 3 bases; J trimming: 8 bases; junction bases outside the gene matches: 8. Germline V CDR1 and CDR2: SEHNR, FQNEAQ (reference sequence). This CDR3 has 15 amino acids. The CDR3 DNA follows: TGTGCCAGCAGCTTCCGACAGGGGACATGGGAAAAACTGTTTTTT. It yields the protein CASSFRQGTWEKLFF.

This clonotype turned up a few times. CDR3 sequence: CASSFVTGQANYGYTF. The CDR3 bases are TGCGCCAGCAGCTTCGTGACAGGGCAGGCTAACTATGGCTACACCTTC. The gene calls are TRBV5-1 and TRBJ1-2; 7 bases map to TRBD1. Germline lookup yields CDR1 SGHRS and CDR2 YFSETQ. This CDR3 is built from 16 residues. Trimming at V came to 2 bases and at J to 0 bases, leaving 7 bases not matched to a gene.

The V call is TRBV5-1, the J call TRBJ2-3, with D possibly being TRBD1 or TRBD2 (5 bases each). CDR1 and CDR2 from the germline V gene are SGHRS and YFSETQ. Trimming took 4 bases from V and 3 from J, leaving 15 bases between them. The CDR3 length is 15 residues. The CDR3 region has the DNA TGCGCCAGCAGCCCCGGCCTGGGGGATACAGATACGCAGTATTTT. This translates into CASSPGLGDTDTQYF. Looking up the rest from reference TRBV5-1 and TRBJ2-3 gives the full variable domain: KAGVTQTPRYLIKTRGQQVTLSCSPISGHRSVSWYQQTPGQGLQFLFEYFSETQRNKGNFPGRFSGRQFSNSRSEMNVSTLELGDSALYLCASSPGLGDTDTQYFGPGTRLTVL.

The chain is built from TRBV5-1 and TRBJ2-3; D tentatively fits TRBD1 or TRBD2 (5 bases each). Germline loops: CDR1 SGHRS, CDR2 YFSETQ. The CDR3 spans 14 residues. V dropped 1 base and J dropped 4 bases, with 10 bases sitting between them. The CDR3 loop is CASSLWSGPDTQYF. The CDR3 DNA is TGCGCCAGCAGCTTGTGGTCGGGGCCAGATACGCAGTATTTT.

With regard to this clonotype: A read error may be the cause here, since a much bigger clone is one base away. The chain couples TRBV7-3 to TRBJ2-6; no clear D gene. This CDR3 region has 18 residues. Per the germline V gene, CDR1 is SGHTA and CDR2 is FQGTGA. Trimming took 2 bases from V and 2 from J, leaving 16 bases between them. DNA of the CDR3: TGTGCCAGCAGCTTAGCCCCCCGACGGGCCCCTGGGGCCAACGTCCTGACTTTC. This sequence encodes CASSLAPRRAPGANVLTF. Full variable domain (remainder filled in from reference TRBV7-3 and TRBJ2-6): GAGVSQTPSNKVTEKGKYVELRCDPISGHTALYWYRQSLGQGPEFLIYFQGTGAADDSGLPNDRFFAVRPEGSVSTLKIQRTERGDSAVYLCASSLAPRRAPGANVLTFGAGSRLTVL.

V and J are TRBV29-1 and TRBJ1-4; D is perhaps TRBD1 (5 bases). CDR1 is SQVTM and CDR2 is ANQGSEA in the germline V gene. Trimming shortened V by 5 bases and J by 7 bases, and 14 bases separated the two germline ends. The CDR3 length is 13 residues. The CDR3 DNA reads TGCAGCGTTAATCGGGGGGTTGGTGAAAAACTGTTTTTT. It specifies CSVNRGVGEKLFF. The full variable domain, with the rest looked up from reference TRBV29-1 and TRBJ1-4, is SAVISQKPSRDICQRGTSLTIQCQVDSQVTMMFWYRQQPGQSLTLIATANQGSEATYESGFVIDKFPISRPNLTFSTLTVSNMSPEDSSIYLCSVNRGVGEKLFFGSGTQLSVL.